These T cell receptor beta chains were read from a single sample in a study of cytomegalovirus exposure and HLA in healthy donors. Only in-frame clones appear in the TCRdb table, and some are missing; sequencing was by immunoSEQ multiplex PCR. The profile covers around 130,000 clones, with around 77% appearing a single time and 0.8% to 0.95% taken by the ten largest. Sequencing was performed on PBMCs. Receptors were obtained from a woman aged 55-69 years in good health and CMV-seronegative. Each CDR3 is given with its conserved first and last residue. The D gene is left open where the match is weak. For some rows the clone size is stated as once, few or many, or as a class when expanded; others skip it.

size: .; D: TRBD2; J: TRBJ2-5; length: 16; V: TRBV7-3; DNA: TGTGCCAGCAGCTTGAGCGGGGGGCCAGGCCAAGAGACCCAGTACTTC; CDR3: CASSLSGGPGQETQYF
size: once; D: .; J: TRBJ2-3; length: 12; V: TRBV7-9; DNA: TGTGCCAGCAGCCTAGGGGCGGATACGCAGTATTTT; CDR3: CASSLGADTQYF
size: .; D: TRBD2; J: TRBJ2-7; length: 13; V: TRBV6-6; DNA: TGTGCCAGCAGCCTAGCGGGGGGCAACGAGCAGTACTTC; CDR3: CASSLAGGNEQYF
size: .; D: .; J: TRBJ1-5; length: 14; V: TRBV15; DNA: TGTGCCACCAGCAGAGCCGGGGGGAATCAGCCCCAGCATTTT; CDR3: CATSRAGGNQPQHF
size: .; D: TRBD2; J: TRBJ2-7; length: 16; V: TRBV9; DNA: TGTGCCAGCAGCGTAGGAGAGGGGCTAGCGGGAGACGAGCAGTACTTC; CDR3: CASSVGEGLAGDEQYF
size: .; D: .; J: TRBJ1-3; length: 17; V: TRBV10-3; DNA: TGTGCCATCAGTGGTGGGGTGGCAGGGGATACTGGAAACACCATATATTTT; CDR3: CAISGGVAGDTGNTIYF
size: .; D: .; J: TRBJ1-5; length: 15; V: TRBV19; DNA: TGTGCCAGTAGTAGGGGGTGGGGGCCGGGGCAGCCCCAGCATTTT; CDR3: CASSRGWGPGQPQHF
size: .; D: TRBD1; J: TRBJ2-2; length: 15; V: TRBV6-5; DNA: TGTGCCAGCAACGGACAGGGGGCTGGCACCGGGGAGCTGTTTTTT; CDR3: CASNGQGAGTGELFF
size: .; D: TRBD2; J: TRBJ2-1; length: 14; V: TRBV4-1; DNA: TGCGCCAGCAGGAAACTAGCGGGTTACAATGAGCAGTTCTTC; CDR3: CASRKLAGYNEQFF
size: .; D: .; J: TRBJ2-1; length: 17; V: TRBV27; DNA: TGTGCCAGCAGTTTATGGGCCGGGAGAAGCTCCTACAATGAGCAGTTCTTC; CDR3: CASSLWAGRSSYNEQFF
size: .; D: .; J: TRBJ2-5; length: 14; V: TRBV7-3; DNA: TGTGCCAGCAGCCCCCTAGGGGGGGAAGAGACCCAGTACTTC; CDR3: CASSPLGGEETQYF
size: once; D: .; J: TRBJ1-4; length: 16; V: TRBV6-4; DNA: TGTGCCAGCCTACCCGGCGAGGGATCGACTAATGAAAAACTGTTTTTT; CDR3: CASLPGEGSTNEKLFF
size: .; D: .; J: TRBJ1-5; length: 15; V: TRBV28; DNA: TGTGCCAGCAGTTCTCTGGCGGGGGGCAATCAGCCCCAGCATTTT; CDR3: CASSSLAGGNQPQHF
size: few; D: TRBD2; J: TRBJ2-3; length: 16; V: TRBV9; DNA: TGTGCCAGCAGCCCTGGACTAGCGGGAGTTCTAGATACGCAGTATTTT; CDR3: CASSPGLAGVLDTQYF
size: .; D: TRBD1; J: TRBJ2-7; length: 14; V: TRBV27; DNA: TGTGCCAGCAGTTTGACAGGGGGTGGTAACGAGCAGTACTTC; CDR3: CASSLTGGGNEQYF
size: .; D: TRBD1; J: TRBJ2-5; length: 13; V: TRBV5-1; DNA: TGCGCCAGCAGCGGGGGACAGGGCGAGACCCAGTACTTC; CDR3: CASSGGQGETQYF
size: few; D: .; J: TRBJ1-4; length: 15; V: TRBV6-5; DNA: TGTGCCAGCAGCCATGGGGGGGGCGGAATGGAAAAACTGTTTTTT; CDR3: CASSHGGGGMEKLFF
size: .; D: TRBD2; J: TRBJ2-3; length: 16; V: TRBV9; DNA: TGTGCCAGCAGCACGACTAGCGGGAGGGCGTGGGATGCGCAGTATTTT; CDR3: CASSTTSGRAWDAQYF
size: .; D: TRBD2; J: TRBJ2-7; length: 19; V: TRBV19; DNA: TGTGCCAGTAGACCTCGGGGCCTAGCGGGAGGCCCCGGCGCCTACGAGCAGTACTTC; CDR3: CASRPRGLAGGPGAYEQYF
size: few; D: .; J: TRBJ2-7; length: 16; V: TRBV25-1; DNA: TGTGCCAGCAGTCGTTCTAGTGGGGACAACGCCTACGAGCAGTACTTC; CDR3: CASSRSSGDNAYEQYF
size: .; D: .; J: TRBJ2-7; length: 13; V: TRBV28; DNA: TGTGCCAGCATCAGCGAAAGGGGCGGCGAGCAGTACTTC; CDR3: CASISERGGEQYF
size: few; D: .; J: TRBJ2-7; length: 16; V: TRBV6-9; DNA: TGTGCCAGCAGTCCCGGGTCCCGACTTAAATCCTACGAGCAGTACTTC; CDR3: CASSPGSRLKSYEQYF
size: .; D: TRBD2; J: TRBJ2-1; length: 18; V: TRBV7-9; DNA: TGTGCCAGCAGCTTCCCTAGGTGGACTAGCGGGGGGAAAAATGAGCAGTTCTTC; CDR3: CASSFPRWTSGGKNEQFF
size: .; D: .; J: TRBJ2-2; length: 17; V: TRBV5-4; DNA: TGTGCCAGCAGCTCAAAAACAGGGGGGGTGAACACCGGGGAGCTGTTTTTT; CDR3: CASSSKTGGVNTGELFF
size: once; D: TRBD1; J: TRBJ1-5; length: 14; V: TRBV5-1; DNA: TGCGCCAGCAGCATAGGACAGGGGAATCAGCCCCAGCATTTT; CDR3: CASSIGQGNQPQHF
size: .; D: .; J: TRBJ2-5; length: 14; V: TRBV7-8; DNA: TGTGCCAGCAGCTCGGACTGGACCCAAGAGACCCAGTACTTC; CDR3: CASSSDWTQETQYF
size: once; D: .; J: TRBJ2-1; length: 13; V: TRBV29-1; DNA: TGCAGCGTTGACCGGGAGCCGGGTAGGGAGCAGTTCTTC; CDR3: CSVDREPGREQFF
size: few; D: TRBD1; J: TRBJ1-1; length: 15; V: TRBV27; DNA: TGTGCCAGCAGTCCGCGACAGGGGGGTCGAACTGAAGCTTTCTTT; CDR3: CASSPRQGGRTEAFF
size: .; D: TRBD1; J: TRBJ2-2; length: 15; V: TRBV5-1; DNA: TGCGCCAGCAGCTTCGTAGGGGGCGACACCGGGGAGCTGTTTTTT; CDR3: CASSFVGGDTGELFF
size: few; D: .; J: TRBJ2-1; length: 12; V: TRBV6-6; DNA: TGTGCCAGCAGTTCGCCGGGGAATGAGCAGTTCTTC; CDR3: CASSSPGNEQFF